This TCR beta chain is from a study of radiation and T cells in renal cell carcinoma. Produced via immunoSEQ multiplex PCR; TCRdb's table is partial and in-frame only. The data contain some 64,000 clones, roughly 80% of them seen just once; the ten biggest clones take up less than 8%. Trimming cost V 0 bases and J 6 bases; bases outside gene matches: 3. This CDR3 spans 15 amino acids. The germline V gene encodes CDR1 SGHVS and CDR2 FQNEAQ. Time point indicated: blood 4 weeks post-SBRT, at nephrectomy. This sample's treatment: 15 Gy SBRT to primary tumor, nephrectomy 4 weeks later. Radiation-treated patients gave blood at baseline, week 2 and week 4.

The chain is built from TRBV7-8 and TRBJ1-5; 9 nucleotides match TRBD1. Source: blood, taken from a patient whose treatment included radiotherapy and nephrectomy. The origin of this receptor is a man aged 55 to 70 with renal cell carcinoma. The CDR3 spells CASSLADRGFQPQHF. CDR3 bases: TGTGCCAGCAGCTTAGCTGACAGGGGGTTTCAGCCCCAGCATTTT.